This record concerns one TCR beta chain sequence. This specimen belongs to a study of PD-L1 blockade in urothelial cancer. Study context: Beginning at some point between 2012 and 2014, patients received atezolizumab, given as 1,200 mg intravenously every 3 weeks.

TCRdb's copy holds only in-frame clones and misses some; the assay was immunoSEQ multiplex PCR. This sample yields around 49,000 clones, of which 82% are seen a single time; about 13% belongs to the top ten. Specified time point: peripheral blood 6 weeks after treatment start. The source is a man in his sixties with urothelial cancer. The sequencing here drew on PBMCs, taken around atezolizumab (anti-PD-L1) treatment.

The CDR3 region has the DNA TGTGCCAGCAGCCCCCCTAGCGGGGTGTCAGATACGCAGTATTTT. This gives the protein CASSPPSGVSDTQYF. This sequence joins TRBV5-4 and TRBJ2-3, with 9 bases lining up with TRBD2. The CDR3 has 15 amino acids. With 4 bases clipped from V and 4 bases from J, the junction kept 7 bases outside the gene matches. In germline, CDR1 is SGHNT, CDR2 YYREEE (reference sequence).